The clone carrying this T cell receptor (beta chain) has only a few counts. Its antigen is as yet unknown. This CDR3 is 14 amino acids long. Looked up from germline, CDR1 is MRHNA and CDR2 is SNTAGT. The V end was cut by 4 bases, the J end by 2 bases, with 10 bases between. The data were obtained in a study of T-cell memory formation after mild COVID-19. Looking at the study overall: TCR clusters mostly belonged to single donors. Notes on the study in general: Clones that got smaller from day 15 to 85 had even CD4/CD8, while clones growing later tipped toward CD4+. Researchers found some responding clones in pre-infection memory, a sign that cross-reactive memory joined.

TCRdb itself ran the 5' RACE reads through MiXCR, one entry per CDR3 protein. The sample lists just over 200,000 distinct CDR3 sequences; 7.5% to 10% were seen once. The V gene is TRBV6-4, the J gene TRBJ2-3; no reliable D call. This TCR came from a man in his late teens or twenties who had mild COVID-19 (a few samples of this study predate the infection). Cell type and time point are not known. The material sequenced was PBMCs or a T cell subset sorted from them (not recorded which). The CDR3 here is CASSVTANTDTQYF. CDR3 DNA: TGTGCCAGCAGTGTTACAGCTAACACAGATACGCAGTATTTT.